Below are 32 T cell receptor beta chains sequenced from a single sample in a study of cytomegalovirus exposure and HLA in healthy donors. Use of 60 Vbeta and 13 Jbeta primers characterized the PCR. Here immunoSEQ multiplex PCR was the method, and the copy in TCRdb shows in-frame clones only, minus some. This table holds 100,000 to 150,000 clones, 78% found once. The sample consisted of PBMCs. The receptors come from a woman in her thirties or forties in good health and CMV-seronegative.

The chain uses TRBV5-1 and TRBJ2-2; 16 bases are a match to TRBD2. Germline V gene lookup returns CDR1 SGHRS and CDR2 YFSETQ. There are 18 residues in the CDR3. The J segment lost 3 bases and the V segment lost 4 bases, leaving 6 bases of the junction unmatched. The CDR3 protein is CASSPGTSGGADTGELFF. The CDR3 bases are TGCGCCAGCAGCCCCGGGACTAGCGGGGGGGCGGACACCGGGGAGCTGTTTTTT.

The genes are TRBV4-2 and TRBJ1-1, with 7 bases matching TRBD1. Germline CDR1 is LGHNA and CDR2 is YNFKEQ. Trimming took 1 base from V and 10 from J; bases not matched to a gene: 3. The CDR3 has 12 residues. The CDR3 DNA sequence: TGTGCCAGCAGCCAAGGACAGGGCCGAGCTTTCTTT. Translated, it gives CASSQGQGRAFF.

The CDR3 DNA reads TGCGCCAGCAGCCTCATAGCGGGAGCAAGCACAGATACGCAGTATTTT. Protein sequence: CASSLIAGASTDTQYF. The rearrangement joins TRBV5-1 to TRBJ2-3, with 9 bases lining up with TRBD2. V shed 4 bases, J shed 0 bases, and the junction held 6 bases outside the gene matches. The CDR3 sequence is 16 residues long. Per the germline V gene, CDR1 is SGHRS and CDR2 is YFSETQ.

V and J are TRBV7-8 and TRBJ1-1, with 11 bases fitting TRBD1. The CDR3 is 17 residues long. V shed 5 bases, J shed 1 base, and the junction held 9 bases outside the gene matches. Germline V lookup: CDR1 SGHVS, CDR2 FQNEAQ. CDR3 sequence reads: CASSKPGTGGANTEAFF. CDR3 bases: TGTGCCAGCAGCAAACCCGGGACAGGGGGTGCGAACACTGAAGCTTTCTTT.

The chain uses TRBV10-3 and TRBJ2-5; TRBD1 matches 10 bases. The DNA end is more similar to TRBJ2-7, so the J call may be wrong. CDR1 and CDR2 from the germline V gene are ENHRY and SYGVKD. This CDR3 comprises 15 residues. In DNA form, the CDR3 reads TGTGCCATCAGTGATGGGGACAGGGGCTCCTACGAGCAGTACTTC. It encodes CAISDGDRGSYEQYF.

The chain joins TRBV7-6 to TRBJ1-5; 7 positions match TRBD1. The J segment lost 4 bases and the V segment lost 1 base, leaving 4 bases of the junction unmatched. The CDR3 has 15 amino acids. The germline CDR1 and CDR2 sequences are SGHVS and FNYEAQ. In DNA, the CDR3 is TGTGCCAGCAGCTTAGAACAGGGGCAGAATCAGCCCCAGCATTTT. Its protein is CASSLEQGQNQPQHF.

This sequence joins TRBV11-2 and TRBJ1-4; D unresolved. Trimming removed 2 bases from V and 6 bases from J, with 22 bases in between. Germline V gene data show CDR1 as SGHAT and CDR2 as FQNNGV. The CDR3 loop spans 18 amino acids. The CDR3 sequence: CASSLSTPGNGRDEKLFF. Here the CDR3 DNA reads TGTGCCAGCAGCTTATCGACCCCGGGTAATGGAAGAGATGAAAAACTGTTTTTT.

The chain carries TRBV9 and TRBJ1-3; perhaps TRBD1 as D (6 bases). The CDR3 has 14 amino acids. The V end was cut by 5 bases, the J end by 0 bases, with 9 bases between. Germline loops: CDR1 SGDLS, CDR2 YYNGEE. CDR3 sequence: CASRRGNSGNTIYF. CDR3 sequence (DNA): TGTGCCAGCAGGAGGGGGAACTCTGGAAACACCATATATTTT.

The chain carries TRBV5-6 and TRBJ2-5; 7 positions agree with TRBD1. The CDR3 consists of 12 residues. In germline, CDR1 is SGHDT, CDR2 YYEEEE. With V trimmed by 5 bases and J by 5 bases, 3 bases remained unmatched. CDR3 sequence reads: CASRQGIETQYF. For the CDR3, the DNA is TGTGCCAGCAGACAGGGGATCGAGACCCAGTACTTC.

This clone was observed a handful of times. The CDR3 nucleotides are TGTGCCAGCAGCCCCGGGACAGGGACCTACAATGAGCAGTTCTTC. This encodes CASSPGTGTYNEQFF. The rearrangement joins TRBV7-7 to TRBJ2-1; 9 bases fit TRBD1. Germline V gene lookup returns CDR1 SSHAT and CDR2 FNYEAQ (reference sequence). CDR3 size: 15 residues. Losses at the gene ends were 5 bases for V and 2 bases for J; bases not matched to a gene: 4.

J is TRBJ2-7 and V is TRBV5-1; 8 bases are a match to TRBD1. This CDR3 spans 15 amino acids. Losses at the gene ends were 0 bases for V and 9 bases for J; bases not matched to a gene: 11. The germline CDR1 and CDR2 sequences are SGHRS and YFSETQ. The CDR3 spells CASSLVVGEQGGQYF. The CDR3 DNA sequence: TGCGCCAGCAGCTTGGTCGTGGGGGAACAGGGGGGGCAGTACTTC.

With regard to this clone: One end of the junction fails to match germline, which may point to a read error. The chain is built from TRBV5-1 and TRBJ2-6, with D possibly matching TRBD1 (5 bases). Per germline, CDR1 SGHRS and CDR2 YFSETQ. The CDR3 is 18 residues long. CDR3 in DNA: TGCGCCAGCAGCTCCTTCTTTCAGGCGTCTGCTGGGGCCAACGGCCTGACTTTC. Amino acids: CASSSFFQASAGANGLTF.

This clone was found once. The chain employs TRBV30 and TRBJ1-2; no reliable D call. Trimming shortened V by 0 bases and J by 8 bases, and 13 bases separated the two germline ends. The germline gives CDR1 GTSNPN, CDR2 SVGIG (reference sequence). This CDR3 comprises 13 residues. CDR3 nucleotides: TGTGCCTGGAGTGTAGAATCGGGGTCAGGCTACACCTTC. Translation gives CAWSVESGSGYTF. The variable domain in full, with the rest retrieved from reference TRBV30 and TRBJ1-2, is SQTIHQWPATLVQPVGSPLSLECTVEGTSNPNLYWYRQAAGRGLQLLFYSVGIGQISSEVPQNLSASRPQDRQFILSSKKLLLSDSGFYLCAWSVESGSGYTFGSGTRLTVV.

The chain links TRBV2 to TRBJ1-1; 12 bases line up with TRBD1. This CDR3 contains 12 residues. Losses at the gene ends were 6 bases for V and 11 bases for J; bases not matched to a gene: 4. The germline V gene encodes CDR1 SNHLY and CDR2 FYNNEI. The CDR3 DNA follows: TGTGCCAGCAGGGGGACAGGGGGCAGGGCTTTCTTT. Amino acid sequence: CASRGTGGRAFF.

The chain couples TRBV7-9 to TRBJ2-5, with TRBD2 matching over 7 bases. The CDR3 is made up of 16 amino acids. The germline V gene encodes CDR1 SEHNR and CDR2 FQNEAQ (reference sequence). Unmatched junction bases numbered 12, after V lost 4 bases and J lost 4 bases. This CDR3 is CASSSQAAGDGETQYF. CDR3 coding DNA: TGTGCCAGCAGCTCCCAGGCGGCGGGAGACGGAGAGACCCAGTACTTC.

This chain joins TRBV27 and TRBJ1-2, with unresolved D. CDR1 is MNHEY and CDR2 is SMNVEV in the germline V gene (reference sequence). CDR3 length: 14 residues. Trimming stripped 1 base from V and 2 bases from J, with 8 bases between. CDR3: CASSLLPGNYGYTF. For the CDR3, the DNA is TGTGCCAGCAGTTTATTGCCGGGAAACTATGGCTACACCTTC.

The sample holds a few counts of this clone. The chain employs TRBV5-1 and TRBJ2-1; 8 nucleotides align to TRBD2. Germline CDR1 reads SGHRS; CDR2 reads YFSETQ. This CDR3 has 18 residues. The ends lost 0 bases at V and 9 bases at J; junction bases unmatched: 17. The CDR3 sequence: CASSLAVAIAGPPREQFF. DNA of the CDR3: TGCGCCAGCAGCTTGGCCGTAGCGATAGCGGGACCACCTCGTGAGCAGTTCTTC.

The chain links TRBV10-3 to TRBJ2-5; 12 bases agree with TRBD1. Germline CDR1 ENHRY, CDR2 SYGVKD. The V gene end was trimmed by 8 bases and the J gene end by 4 bases; junction bases not matched to a gene: 2. This CDR3 has 13 amino acids. The CDR3 loop is CAIGDRGRETQYF. CDR3 nucleotide sequence: TGTGCCATCGGGGACAGGGGGCGAGAGACCCAGTACTTC.

The V call is TRBV23-1, the J call TRBJ2-7, with D possibly being TRBD2 (6 bases). TRBV23-1 is an ORF, and what it does is uncertain. This CDR3 has 18 amino acids. The V end was cut by 4 bases, the J end by 4 bases, with 26 bases between. The CDR3 DNA reads as TGCGCCAGCAGTCGTGAGTCGGAGGGTTGCAACGAAGGATACGAGCAGTACTTC. Residues: CASSRESEGCNEGYEQYF.

This clone has a handful of counts. This chain joins TRBV7-2 and TRBJ2-7, with D possibly being TRBD2 (6 bases). Trimming left V 0 bases short and J 4 bases short, with 10 bases between. This CDR3 spans 14 amino acids. Per germline, CDR1 SGHTA and CDR2 FQGNSA. The CDR3 bases are TGTGCCAGCAGCTTAGCAGGCCTAGCGTACGAGCAGTACTTC. This encodes CASSLAGLAYEQYF.

The J gene is TRBJ2-3, the V gene TRBV7-3; D is perhaps TRBD2 (6 bases). The germline gives CDR1 SGHTA, CDR2 FQGTGA. There are 15 residues in the CDR3. Trimming removed 0 bases from V and 4 bases from J, with 11 bases in between. CDR3 nucleotides: TGTGCCAGCAGCTTAACTAGCGGAATCGCAGATACGCAGTATTTT. Its translation: CASSLTSGIADTQYF.

The chain joins TRBV28 to TRBJ1-2; TRBD1 matches 10 bases. The CDR3 has 15 amino acids. After removal of 5 bases from V and 4 bases from J, the junction contained 7 bases not matched to a gene. The V gene's germline CDR1 is MDHEN and CDR2 SYDVKM. The chain's CDR3 is CASSTTGGAPYGYTF. DNA of the CDR3: TGTGCCAGCAGTACGACAGGGGGCGCCCCCTATGGCTACACCTTC.

The chain uses TRBV6-6 and TRBJ2-4; D possibly corresponds to TRBD2 (5 bases). Germline V gene lookup returns CDR1 MNHNY and CDR2 SVGAGI (reference sequence). Trimming removed 4 bases at V and 2 bases at J, with 12 bases between. The CDR3 is made up of 15 amino acids. The CDR3 DNA reads as TGTGCCAGCAGTTCACGGGGAATATCCAAAAACATTCAGTACTTC. Protein sequence: CASSSRGISKNIQYF.

The chain combines TRBV29-1 with TRBJ2-1; TRBD2 aligns across 8 bases. The V segment lost 4 bases and the J segment 2 bases; nucleotides outside the gene matches: 7. Germline V CDR1 and CDR2: SQVTM, ANQGSEA. This CDR3 has 15 residues. CDR3 bases: TGCAGCGTTGCCCAACTAGCGGTCACCTACAATGAGCAGTTCTTC. This sequence encodes CSVAQLAVTYNEQFF.

V and J are TRBV5-1 and TRBJ1-1; 7 bases line up with TRBD1. The germline CDR1 and CDR2 sequences are SGHRS and YFSETQ. The CDR3 loop spans 14 amino acids. V gave up 9 bases and J gave up 1 base; unmatched junction bases: 9. The DNA of the CDR3 is TGCGCCACCACCTCGACAGGGACGAACACTGAAGCTTTCTTT. Residues: CATTSTGTNTEAFF.

The sample holds a few counts of this clone. The J gene is TRBJ2-5, the V gene TRBV4-2, with 8 nucleotides matching TRBD2. Gene TRBJ2-7 matches the end of the DNA better, so the J call may be wrong. In germline, CDR1 is LGHNA, CDR2 YNFKEQ. The CDR3 extends over 16 amino acids. The CDR3 nucleotides read TGTGCCAGCAGCCAAGGCCCGGGAGGGCCCTCTGGCGAGCAGTACTTC. Protein: CASSQGPGGPSGEQYF.

This CDR3 is CASSRDRFIGELFF. The CDR3 DNA follows: TGTGCCAGCAGCAGGGACAGATTTATCGGGGAGCTGTTTTTT. J is TRBJ2-2 and V is TRBV6-1, with 7 bases aligning to TRBD1. CDR3 length: 14 residues. Trimming took 6 bases from V and 7 from J; bases not matched to a gene: 8. From germline, CDR1 is MNHNS and CDR2 SASEGT.

The chain is built from TRBV2 and TRBJ2-5; 9 bases line up with TRBD1. The CDR3 sequence is 16 residues long. Germline trimming cut 4 bases from V and 2 bases from J; bases unmatched to any gene: 8. Germline CDR1 and CDR2: SNHLY and FYNNEI. Here the CDR3 DNA reads TGTGCCAGCAGTGGATACGGGACAGGGCTACAAGAGACCCAGTACTTC. Protein sequence: CASSGYGTGLQETQYF.

This clone appeared a single time. The genes are TRBV9 and TRBJ2-3; tentatively, D is TRBD1 (6 bases). The V gene's germline CDR1 is SGDLS and CDR2 YYNGEE. The CDR3 extends over 13 amino acids. V lost 4 bases and J lost 4, with 10 bases in between. The CDR3 coding sequence is TGTGCCAGCAGCCCCGGGACACCAGATACGCAGTATTTT. Amino acids: CASSPGTPDTQYF. Based on the CDR3 plus reference TRBV9 and TRBJ2-3, the full variable domain is DSGVTQTPKHLITATGQRVTLRCSPRSGDLSVYWYQQSLDQGLQFLIQYYNGEERAKGNILERFSAQQFPDLHSELNLSSLELGDSALYFCASSPGTPDTQYFGPGTRLTVL.

The chain carries TRBV5-1 and TRBJ2-5, with TRBD1 matching 10 bases. CDR3 length: 14 amino acids. CDR1 SGHRS and CDR2 YFSETQ come from the germline V gene. Unmatched junction bases numbered 7, after V lost 4 bases and J lost 7 bases. The CDR3 protein is CASSPGQGIGTQYF. The CDR3 DNA follows: TGCGCCAGCAGCCCGGGACAGGGGATAGGGACCCAGTACTTC.

The rearrangement uses TRBV2 and TRBJ2-2, with 9 bases that match TRBD1. V dropped 3 bases and J dropped 6; count of bases not matched to a gene: 5. Germline V CDR1 and CDR2: SNHLY, FYNNEI. This CDR3 comprises 15 residues. The CDR3, as DNA: TGTGCCAGCAGTGAGAGGACAGGGGCGGCCGGGGAGCTGTTTTTT. It specifies CASSERTGAAGELFF.

The chain uses TRBV2 and TRBJ1-4; the match to TRBD1 covers 9 bases. The CDR3 contains 16 residues. CDR1 and CDR2 (germline): SNHLY, FYNNEI. The V segment lost 4 bases and the J segment 3 bases; nucleotides outside the gene matches: 6. The CDR3 is CASSVRTGVSNEKLFF. The CDR3 DNA reads as TGTGCCAGCAGTGTGAGGACAGGGGTTTCTAATGAAAAACTGTTTTTT.